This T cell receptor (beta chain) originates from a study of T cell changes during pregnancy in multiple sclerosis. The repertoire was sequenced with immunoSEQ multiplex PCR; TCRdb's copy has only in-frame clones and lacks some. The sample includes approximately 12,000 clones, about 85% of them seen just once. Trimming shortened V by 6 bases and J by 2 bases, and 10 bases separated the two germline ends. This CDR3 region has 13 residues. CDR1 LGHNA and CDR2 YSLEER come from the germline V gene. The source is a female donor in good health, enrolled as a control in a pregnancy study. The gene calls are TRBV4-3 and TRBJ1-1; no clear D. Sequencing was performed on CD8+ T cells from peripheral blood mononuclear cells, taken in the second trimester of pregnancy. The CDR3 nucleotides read TGCGCCAGCAGAACGACGGGTAACACTGAAGCTTTCTTT. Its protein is CASRTTGNTEAFF.